The 6 T cell receptor beta chains listed next were all sequenced from one sample in a study of cytomegalovirus exposure and HLA in healthy donors. PCR amplification relied on 60 Vbeta primers (plus 13 Jbeta primers). The method was immunoSEQ multiplex PCR; TCRdb's version includes in-frame clones alone and lacks a portion of them. This sample yields about 130,000 clones, of which roughly four fifths are seen a single time; 13% belongs to the top ten. Sequencing used PBMCs. All receptors derive from a woman aged 60-70 years in good health and CMV-seropositive.

This clone was observed a few times. The CDR3 protein is CASSLGGGPYSNQPQHF. The CDR3 DNA sequence: TGTGCCAGCAGCTTAGGGGGGGGTCCCTATAGCAATCAGCCCCAGCATTTT. This chain connects TRBV7-2 to TRBJ1-5; D may be TRBD1 (5 bases). Germline CDR1 is SGHTA and CDR2 is FQGNSA. The germline V and J ends were trimmed by 1 base and 0 bases, with 13 bases remaining between them. This CDR3 comprises 17 residues.

The chain uses TRBV9 and TRBJ1-1; 7 bases line up with TRBD1. Per germline, CDR1 SGDLS and CDR2 YYNGEE. V lost 4 bases and J lost 0; bases outside the gene matches: 6. This CDR3 comprises 15 residues. In DNA, the CDR3 is TGTGCCAGCAGCCCATCGACAGGGTTGAACACTGAAGCTTTCTTT. It translates to CASSPSTGLNTEAFF.

This clone was recorded once. This chain links TRBV5-5 with TRBJ2-1; 13 bases agree with TRBD2. V trimming: 4 bases; J trimming: 5 bases; junction bases outside the gene matches: 3. The CDR3 runs to 15 residues. Per germline, CDR1 SGHKS and CDR2 YYEKEE (reference sequence). The CDR3 DNA reads as TGTGCCAGCAGCGGGACTAGCGGGAACAACAATGAGCAGTTCTTC. It yields the protein CASSGTSGNNNEQFF.

Details on this clone: At one end, the junction sequence differs from germline, possibly due to a read error. CDR3 in amino acids: CASMVRVQETPYF. The CDR3 region has the DNA TGTGCCAGCATGGTCAGGGTGCAAGAGACCCCGTACTTC. V is TRBV2 and J is TRBJ2-5; TRBD1 might be the D (5 bases). In germline, CDR1 is SNHLY, CDR2 FYNNEI. This CDR3 has 13 amino acids.

The V and J genes are TRBV9 and TRBJ1-1, with TRBD1 matching over 7 bases. The CDR3 consists of 14 residues. The germline V gene encodes CDR1 SGDLS and CDR2 YYNGEE. The trim removed 2 bases at V and 2 bases at J, leaving 3 bases unmatched. CDR3 protein: CASSVRDSNTEAFF. CDR3 bases: TGTGCCAGCAGCGTCCGGGACAGCAACACTGAAGCTTTCTTT. The whole variable domain, remainder taken from reference TRBV9 and TRBJ1-1, is DSGVTQTPKHLITATGQRVTLRCSPRSGDLSVYWYQQSLDQGLQFLIQYYNGEERAKGNILERFSAQQFPDLHSELNLSSLELGDSALYFCASSVRDSNTEAFFGQGTRLTVV.

The rearrangement uses TRBV5-1 and TRBJ2-2, with 8 bases identical to TRBD2. The J segment lost 1 base and the V segment lost 7 bases, leaving 6 bases of the junction unmatched. Germline CDR1 SGHRS, CDR2 YFSETQ. The CDR3 totals 15 residues. CDR3 nucleotides: TGCGCCAGCGGCCTGGGACTAGTGAACACCGGGGAGCTGTTTTTT. Protein sequence: CASGLGLVNTGELFF.